The present entry profiles one TCR beta chain with its context. This CDR3 is built from 13 residues. From germline, CDR1 is SGHRS and CDR2 YFSETQ. The V end lost 0 bases, the J end lost 7 bases, and 11 bases lay between the germline ends. The source of the sample is a study of blood T cell repertoires in COVID-19. The table came from immunoSEQ multiplex PCR; TCRdb's copy has only in-frame clones and leaves some out. The profile shows about 250,000 clones, 85% to 90% of them singletons. The TCR sequence derives from a woman aged 25 to 39 with acute COVID-19. The specimen was PBMCs or T cells enriched from blood (not recorded which). V and J are TRBV5-1 and TRBJ2-7, with a weak D call TRBD1 (6 bases). CDR3: CASSLDRADEQYF. The CDR3 nucleotides are TGCGCCAGCAGCTTGGACAGGGCGGATGAGCAGTACTTC. Full variable domain (missing parts from reference TRBV5-1 and TRBJ2-7): KAGVTQTPRYLIKTRGQQVTLSCSPISGHRSVSWYQQTPGQGLQFLFEYFSETQRNKGNFPGRFSGRQFSNSRSEMNVSTLELGDSALYLCASSLDRADEQYFGPGTRLTVT.